One sample yielded the 18 T cell receptor beta chains listed below, sequenced in a study of read filtering for tumor transcriptome and immune sequencing. The library was built from about 400 ng RNA with molecular barcoded adaptors for alpha/delta and beta/gamma chains. One entry per CDR3 protein results from TCRdb running MiXCR on the reads. The table records around 35,000 distinct CDR3 sequences, roughly an eighth of them present only once. Sequenced material: a population of CD138-negative cells sorted from bone marrow. The receptor source for this set is a donor aged 40 or over with multiple myeloma.

Points on this clonotype: A read error may be the cause here, since a much bigger clone is one base away. The J gene is TRBJ2-5, the V gene TRBV5-1, with D possibly matching TRBD2 (5 bases). The germline V gene encodes CDR1 SGHRS and CDR2 YFSETQ. The CDR3 consists of 14 residues. Trimming removed 2 bases from V and 3 bases from J, with 11 bases in between. CDR3 region: CASSFPGLKETQYF. The CDR3 bases are TGCGCCAGCAGCTTTCCCGGACTGAAAGAGACCCAGTACTTC.

This clonotype was counted ten times or more. The gene calls are TRBV20-1 and TRBJ2-3; tentatively, D is TRBD1 or TRBD2 (5 bases each). V lost 6 bases and J 4 bases, leaving 20 bases between the germline ends. Looked up from germline, CDR1 is DFQATT and CDR2 is SNEGSKA (reference sequence). This CDR3 has 15 amino acids. The CDR3 protein is CSARALGEWADTQYF. For the CDR3, the DNA is TGCAGTGCCCGCGCGCTGGGGGAGTGGGCAGATACGCAGTATTTT.

With regard to this clonotype: This may stem from a read error, because a much larger clone lies one nucleotide away. The chain links TRBV7-9 to TRBJ2-2, with D perhaps TRBD2 (5 bases). This CDR3 contains 14 residues. The V gene's germline CDR1 is SEHNR and CDR2 FQNEAQ (reference sequence). In DNA form, the CDR3 reads TGTGCCAGCTGCTTAGGAGGCGGTGCCGGGGAGCTGTTTTTT. Translating gives CASCLGGGAGELFF.

This clonotype was detected ten times or more. This sequence joins TRBV7-2 and TRBJ1-3, with D unclear. This CDR3 region has 16 residues. Trimming took off 0 bases at V and 6 bases at J, with 15 bases between the two ends. CDR1 is SGHTA and CDR2 is FQGNSA in the germline V gene. The CDR3 nucleotides read TGTGCCAGCAGCTTAGCGCCGGGTGATCGGGTAAACACCATATATTTT. Translating gives CASSLAPGDRVNTIYF.

This clonotype was detected ten times or more. The chain joins TRBV12-3 or TRBV12-4 to TRBJ2-5; TRBD1 agrees at 8 bases. The CDR3 loop spans 14 amino acids. Trimming took 1 base from V and 7 from J; bases not matched to a gene: 5. DNA of the CDR3: TGTGCCAGCAGTTTAGGACAGGGGTTCGGGACCCAGTACTTC. Translating gives CASSLGQGFGTQYF.

About this clonotype: It is likely a read error: a sequence one base away is far more abundant. The chain is built from TRBV11-2 and TRBJ1-6; D call uncertain. The V gene's germline CDR1 is SGHAT and CDR2 FQNNGV. This CDR3 contains 12 residues. CDR3 bases: TGTGCCAGCAGCCCGGTAGGCACTGAAGTTTTCTTT. Its translation is CASSPVGTEVFF.

Many counts were recorded for this clonotype. The V gene is TRBV6-1, the J gene TRBJ1-1; D gene uncertain. CDR3 length: 14 residues. Germline V gene sequence: CDR1 MNHNS, CDR2 SASEGT. V lost 2 bases, J lost 1 base, and 8 bases lay in between. The CDR3 region is CASSETSRNTEAFF. The CDR3 nucleotides read TGTGCCAGCAGTGAAACGTCCCGGAACACTGAAGCTTTCTTT.

This clonotype was recorded many times. V is TRBV12-3 or TRBV12-4 and J is TRBJ2-7, with D possibly TRBD2 on 7 matching bases. CDR3 length equals 14 residues. Trimming shortened V by 6 bases and J by 4 bases, and 16 bases separated the two germline ends. CDR3 residues: CASRSRGGFYEQYF. The CDR3 nucleotides read TGTGCCAGCAGAAGCAGGGGAGGGTTTTACGAGCAGTACTTC.

The V gene is TRBV20-1, the J gene TRBJ2-5, with unresolved D. Germline V gives CDR1 DFQATT, CDR2 SNEGSKA (reference sequence). Trimming left V 4 bases short and J 1 base short, with 10 bases between. The CDR3 runs to 13 residues. DNA of the CDR3: TGCAGTGCTACCCGGACCGCCCAAGAGACCCAGTACTTC. Its protein is CSATRTAQETQYF.

This clonotype was counted many times. This chain links TRBV7-9 with TRBJ2-1, with TRBD2 matching 11 bases. This CDR3 region has 16 residues. V lost 1 base, J lost 5 bases, and 4 bases stayed unmatched. Germline CDR1 SEHNR, CDR2 FQNEAQ (reference sequence). For the CDR3, the DNA is TGTGCCAGCAGCTTAGGGCTAGCGGGAGGTCACAATGAGCAGTTCTTC. Protein: CASSLGLAGGHNEQFF.

The table lists this clonotype with many counts. The rearrangement links TRBV3-1 to TRBJ1-1; D is ambiguous. This CDR3 comprises 15 residues. Per the germline V gene, CDR1 is LGHDT and CDR2 is YNNKEL (reference sequence). V dropped 9 bases and J dropped 5 bases, with 22 bases sitting between them. CDR3 sequence reads: CASSHSPQVGTEAFF. Here the CDR3 DNA reads TGTGCCAGTAGTCACAGCCCGCAGGTTGGGACTGAAGCTTTCTTT.

About this clonotype itself: Given a much more abundant clone one base away, this may be a read error. The final CDR3 position lacks the conserved phenylalanine or tryptophan, pointing to a likely read error. The gene calls are TRBV5-1 and TRBJ2-5; 7 bases fit TRBD1. Germline V gene lookup returns CDR1 SGHRS and CDR2 YFSETQ. The CDR3 spans 14 residues. The V gene end was trimmed by 0 bases and the J gene end by 2 bases; junction bases not matched to a gene: 1. The chain's CDR3 is CASSLEGQQETQYL. In DNA form, the CDR3 reads TGCGCCAGCAGCTTGGAGGGACAGCAAGAGACCCAGTACCTC.

About this clonotype itself: This may stem from a read error, because a much larger clone lies one nucleotide away. This chain connects TRBV3-1 to TRBJ2-5, with D unresolved. The CDR3 totals 12 residues. The germline gives CDR1 LGHDT, CDR2 YNNKEL (reference sequence). The CDR3 reads CASRRTSETQSF. CDR3 DNA: TGTGCCAGCAGGCGGACCTCTGAGACCCAGTCCTTC.

This clonotype was counted at least ten times. The chain combines TRBV12-3 or TRBV12-4 with TRBJ2-1; 7 nucleotides line up with TRBD1. Losses at the gene ends were 3 bases for V and 7 bases for J; bases not matched to a gene: 3. This CDR3 is built from 13 residues. The CDR3 coding sequence is TGTGCCAGCAGTTTCCCGGGACAGAATGAGCAGTTCTTC. Translation gives CASSFPGQNEQFF.

This clonotype appeared many times. This chain connects TRBV10-3 to TRBJ2-6; 7 bases match TRBD1. The length of the CDR3 is 18 residues. Losses at the gene ends were 3 bases for V and 0 bases for J; bases not matched to a gene: 8. Germline CDR1 is ENHRY and CDR2 is SYGVKD. The CDR3 region is CAISERQGTSSGANVLTF. CDR3 nucleotides: TGTGCCATCAGTGAAAGACAGGGTACGAGCTCTGGGGCCAACGTCCTGACTTTC.

This clonotype was observed a few times. The V gene is TRBV12-3 or TRBV12-4, the J gene TRBJ2-1; 7 bases fit TRBD1. Trimming took 4 bases from V and 12 from J; bases not matched to a gene: 15. This CDR3 is 15 amino acids long. The CDR3 DNA reads TGTGCCAGCAGTTCCTCCCCCGAGGGACAGATGGGGCAGTTCTTC. Residues: CASSSSPEGQMGQFF.

This clonotype was observed at least ten times. This sequence joins TRBV2 and TRBJ1-5; 9 bases are shared with TRBD1. With V trimmed by 3 bases and J by 7 bases, 4 bases remained unmatched. CDR1 and CDR2 from the germline V gene are SNHLY and FYNNEI. The CDR3 length is 14 residues. The CDR3, as DNA: TGTGCCAGCAGTGAGGGACAGGGTTGGCAGCCCCAGCATTTT. Its protein product is CASSEGQGWQPQHF.

This clonotype was seen ten or more times. A read error is possible here, since a much larger clone lies one base away. J is TRBJ2-1 and V is TRBV7-9; tentatively, D is TRBD2 (5 bases). Germline V gives CDR1 SEHNR, CDR2 FQNEAQ (reference sequence). The CDR3 extends over 16 amino acids. The CDR3, as DNA: TGTGCCAGCAGCTTCACGAGCGGAAAGGCCTACAATAAGCAGTTCTTC. Its protein is CASSFTSGKAYNKQFF.